This T cell receptor (beta chain) is drawn from a study of beta chain features in type 1 diabetes. Study-level points and caveats: Cells expressing TCR highly could be over-represented by cDNA sequencing.

This clone was seen more than once but under ten times. Its antigen remains unknown. Every bit of the isolated RNA underwent reverse transcription, so sequencing read expressed TCRB transcripts. Clones were sequenced by immunoSEQ multiplex PCR, and TCRdb holds only the in-frame ones, with some missing. The sample shows about 410,000 clones, about 15% of them seen only once. Researchers reported sorting CD4+ naive, central memory, regulatory and stem cell-like memory cells via CD45RO/CCR7/CD25/CD127/CD95/CD27. CDR1 is LNHNV, CDR2 YYDKDF, per germline (reference sequence). Between the trimmed V and J ends, which lost 1 base and 7 bases, there was a span of 10 bases. The CDR3 has 14 residues.

The sequence came from a young man in good health. Sequencing was performed on naive CD4+ T cells from blood. V is TRBV15 and J is TRBJ1-4; the D is unclear. CDR3 sequence (DNA): TGTGCCACCAGCAGAGGTGAAGGCGGTGAAAAACTGTTTTTT. Encoded protein: CATSRGEGGEKLFF.